The 30 T cell receptor beta chains given below trace back to one sample, sequenced in a study of blood T cell repertoires in COVID-19. Sequencing used immunoSEQ multiplex PCR; TCRdb keeps in-frame clones, though not all of them. The sample holds approximately 250,000 clones, around 80% seen once. Source material: PBMCs or T cells enriched from blood (not recorded which). Receptors originate from a man between 35 and 55 years old who had recovered from COVID-19.

The chain recombines TRBV9 with TRBJ2-5; perhaps TRBD2 as D (5 bases). V was shortened by 3 bases and J by 2 bases, with 20 bases between the two germline ends. The CDR3 totals 17 residues. CDR1 and CDR2 (germline): SGDLS, YYNGEE. CDR3 in DNA: TGTGCCAGCAGCGCCAGCCGGGGTAATCGGTGGCAAGAGACCCAGTACTTC. Encoded protein: CASSASRGNRWQETQYF.

The chain is built from TRBV7-9 and TRBJ2-1, with 11 bases lining up with TRBD2. The germline gives CDR1 SEHNR, CDR2 FQNEAQ (reference sequence). V dropped 5 bases and J dropped 4; count of bases not matched to a gene: 16. The CDR3 runs 19 residues. The CDR3: CASSPGLAGGPRVYNEQFF. The CDR3, as DNA: TGTGCCAGCAGCCCAGGGCTAGCGGGGGGTCCCCGGGTATACAATGAGCAGTTCTTC.

V and J are TRBV9 and TRBJ2-7; D might be TRBD2 (6 bases). Trimming stripped 2 bases from V and 3 bases from J, with 21 bases between. CDR3 size: 17 residues. The V gene's germline CDR1 is SGDLS and CDR2 YYNGEE. The CDR3 DNA reads as TGTGCCAGCAGCGTGGCACCCGGGAGCATCTCGAGCTACGAGCAGTACTTC. Its translation: CASSVAPGSISSYEQYF.

The chain employs TRBV5-4 and TRBJ1-1; D may be TRBD1 (5 bases). The germline V gene encodes CDR1 SGHNT and CDR2 YYREEE (reference sequence). V lost 5 bases to trimming and J lost 4 bases, with 15 bases between them. The CDR3 loop spans 14 amino acids. CDR3 DNA sequence: TGTGCCAGCAGATTCGGAGGCGGGGGCACTGAAGCTTTCTTT. This translates into CASRFGGGGTEAFF.

The chain carries TRBV7-3 and TRBJ2-1; 9 nucleotides match TRBD1. Losses at the gene ends were 4 bases for V and 10 bases for J; bases not matched to a gene: 14. Germline values: CDR1 SGHTA, CDR2 FQGTGA. There are 16 residues in the CDR3. The DNA for the CDR3 is TGTGCCAGCAGCTACACAGGGGGCGAGGTGTGGGGAGAGCAGTTCTTC. Translation: CASSYTGGEVWGEQFF.

V gene TRBV4-2 combines with J gene TRBJ2-5; TRBD2 matches at 7 bases. CDR3 length: 14 amino acids. Per germline, CDR1 LGHNA and CDR2 YNFKEQ. V was clipped by 0 bases and J by 3 bases; unmatched bases: 1. CDR3 in DNA: TGTGCCAGCAGCCAAGATCTAGCGGAAGAGACCCAGTACTTC. The encoded protein is CASSQDLAEETQYF.

CDR3 residues: CASGTGFGTQYF. The CDR3, as DNA: TGTGCTAGTGGGACAGGGTTCGGGACCCAGTACTTC. The chain carries TRBV12-5 and TRBJ2-5; 7 bases map to TRBD1. Germline CDR1 is LGHNT and CDR2 is FRNRAP. The length of the CDR3 is 12 residues. V lost 6 bases to trimming and J lost 7 bases; unmatched junction nucleotides: 5.

The chain couples TRBV4-1 to TRBJ1-4; 7 nucleotides agree with TRBD1. This CDR3 is 17 amino acids long. With 0 bases clipped from V and 8 bases from J, the junction kept 12 bases outside the gene matches. Germline V CDR1 and CDR2: MGHRA, YSYEKL. For the CDR3, the DNA is TGCGCCAGCAGCCAAGAACCCCAGACAGGGAATTCGGAAAAACTGTTTTTT. Amino acids: CASSQEPQTGNSEKLFF.

The chain carries TRBV25-1 and TRBJ2-7, with 7 bases matching TRBD1. Germline lookup yields CDR1 MGHDK and CDR2 SYGVNS. J lost 6 bases, V lost 4 bases, and 6 bases had no gene match. This CDR3 has 13 residues. Here the CDR3 DNA reads TGTGCCAGCAGTGGACTACGGGACAGCGAGCAGTACTTC. It translates to CASSGLRDSEQYF.

The J gene is TRBJ2-3, the V gene TRBV12-3 or TRBV12-4; D ambiguous. The CDR3 runs 13 residues. The V end was cut by 4 bases, the J end by 3 bases, with 8 bases between. CDR3 nucleotides: TGTGCCAGCAGTTCGACTGGGACAGATACGCAGTATTTT. Amino acids: CASSSTGTDTQYF.

This chain links TRBV28 with TRBJ2-7; TRBD1 matches at 9 bases. The CDR3 contains 15 residues. CDR1 is MDHEN, CDR2 SYDVKM, per germline. V trimming: 3 bases; J trimming: 3 bases; junction bases outside the gene matches: 6. The CDR3 DNA reads as TGTGCCAGCAGTTTGGCGGGACAGGGCTACTACGAGCAGTACTTC. Its protein is CASSLAGQGYYEQYF.

The chain links TRBV27 to TRBJ2-2, with D possibly being TRBD1 (5 bases). Germline CDR1 is MNHEY and CDR2 is SMNVEV (reference sequence). The length of the CDR3 is 15 residues. Trimming shortened V by 5 bases and J by 0 bases, and 10 bases separated the two germline ends. The DNA for the CDR3 is TGTGCCAGCAGTCGTTGGACATCGAACACCGGGGAGCTGTTTTTT. Translation gives CASSRWTSNTGELFF.

The V and J genes are TRBV5-6 and TRBJ2-2; D not resolved. CDR3 length equals 16 residues. V was pared by 3 bases and J by 4 bases, with 16 bases between. Germline V gene sequence: CDR1 SGHDT, CDR2 YYEEEE. The CDR3 reads CASSYGTVASTGELFF. Written as DNA, the CDR3 is TGTGCCAGCAGCTATGGCACCGTAGCCTCCACCGGGGAGCTGTTTTTT.

The genes are TRBV11-2 and TRBJ2-1, with 8 bases identical to TRBD1. J gave up 9 bases and V 5 bases, and 9 bases lay outside the gene matches. Germline loops: CDR1 SGHAT, CDR2 FQNNGV. The CDR3 length is 14 residues. CDR3 in amino acids: CASSRNRGDAEQFF. CDR3 sequence (DNA): TGTGCCAGCAGCCGGAACAGGGGGGACGCTGAGCAGTTCTTC.

CDR3 sequence: CASSYWQGNPEAFF. In nucleotides, the CDR3 is TGTGCCAGCAGTTATTGGCAGGGTAACCCTGAAGCTTTCTTT. This sequence joins TRBV6-2 or TRBV6-3 and TRBJ1-1; weak D call: TRBD1 (5 bases). Trimming pared 3 bases from V and 6 bases from J, leaving 14 bases between. This CDR3 comprises 14 residues. Germline CDR1 MNHEY, CDR2 SVGEGT.

V is TRBV6-5 and J is TRBJ2-5, with TRBD1 identical over 7 bases. The length of the CDR3 is 13 residues. With V trimmed by 6 bases and J by 5 bases, 6 bases remained unmatched. Germline values: CDR1 MNHEY, CDR2 SVGAGI. The CDR3 DNA follows: TGTGCCAGCAGAAGGACAGGTGGGGAGACCCAGTACTTC. Its translation is CASRRTGGETQYF.

The chain has TRBV28 and TRBJ2-1; 7 nucleotides match TRBD2. Germline loops: CDR1 MDHEN, CDR2 SYDVKM. This CDR3 region has 15 residues. The V and J ends lost 7 bases and 7 bases, in that order; junction bases with no gene match: 13. The CDR3 DNA reads as TGTGCCAGCATAAACTGGCGGGAGACGGAAAATGAGCAGTTCTTC. Translating it yields CASINWRETENEQFF.

The rearrangement joins TRBV5-6 to TRBJ2-7; 7 bases are shared with TRBD2. CDR1 is SGHDT and CDR2 is YYEEEE in the germline V gene. This CDR3 has 16 amino acids. With V trimmed by 1 base and J by 0 bases, 7 bases remained unmatched. The CDR3 DNA sequence: TGTGCCAGCAGCTTGTTTGAGGGAGGGCTCTCCTACGAGCAGTACTTC. It specifies CASSLFEGGLSYEQYF.

CDR3 bases: TGTGCCAGCAGCTTAGTGCAGGGATTATCCAACTATGGCTACACCTTC. Its protein is CASSLVQGLSNYGYTF. The gene calls are TRBV7-2 and TRBJ1-2, with a tentative D call TRBD1 (5 bases). Trimming removed 1 base from V and 2 bases from J, with 14 bases in between. Germline CDR1 SGHTA, CDR2 FQGNSA. The CDR3 spans 16 residues.

The CDR3 sequence is CASSSGPIYEQYF. The CDR3 region has the DNA TGTGCCAGCAGTTCTGGGCCGATCTACGAGCAGTACTTC. The chain couples TRBV27 to TRBJ2-7, with D uncertain. The germline CDR1 and CDR2 sequences are MNHEY and SMNVEV (reference sequence). The CDR3 runs 13 residues. V was pared by 4 bases and J by 3 bases, with 10 bases between.

The table lists this clone with a few counts. The rearrangement links TRBV2 to TRBJ2-7; TRBD2 aligns across 7 bases. Germline lookup yields CDR1 SNHLY and CDR2 FYNNEI. The ends lost 4 bases at V and 5 bases at J; junction bases unmatched: 11. This CDR3 has 15 residues. The chain's CDR3 is CASSAGGVAGNEQYF. In DNA, the CDR3 is TGTGCCAGCAGTGCTGGGGGGGTGGCAGGTAACGAGCAGTACTTC.

V is TRBV7-2 and J is TRBJ2-1; perhaps TRBD2 as D (5 bases). CDR3 length: 13 amino acids. Germline CDR1 SGHTA, CDR2 FQGNSA. V was pared by 1 base and J by 7 bases, with 8 bases between. As DNA, the CDR3 is TGTGCCAGCAGCTTAGTCCCGGGGAATGAGCAGTTCTTC. Protein: CASSLVPGNEQFF.

In this sample, this clone turned up once. The V gene is TRBV19, the J gene TRBJ1-1; 9 bases line up with TRBD1. CDR3 length: 12 amino acids. Germline values: CDR1 LNHDA, CDR2 SQIVND (reference sequence). Trimming at V came to 4 bases and at J to 11 bases, leaving 5 bases not matched to a gene. The chain's CDR3 is CASSKNRGPAFF. The CDR3 nucleotides read TGTGCCAGTAGTAAAAACAGGGGGCCGGCTTTCTTT.

V usage is TRBV28 and J usage is TRBJ1-5; no clear D. Germline V lookup: CDR1 MDHEN, CDR2 SYDVKM. The CDR3 loop spans 14 amino acids. The ends were cut back, 7 bases at V and 6 bases at J, with 16 bases in the middle. In DNA, the CDR3 is TGTGCCAGCACAGGACTCTCCCGGGGTCAGCCCCAGCATTTT. It yields the protein CASTGLSRGQPQHF.

The V call is TRBV6-5, the J call TRBJ1-1; D is perhaps TRBD1 (5 bases). The CDR3 is made up of 14 amino acids. CDR1 is MNHEY and CDR2 is SVGAGI in the germline V gene. The V gene lost 6 bases and the J gene lost 6 bases, with 17 bases spanning the gap. In DNA, the CDR3 is TGTGCCAGCAGACTCCTCACGGGGGTCGCTGAAGCTTTCTTT. Its protein product is CASRLLTGVAEAFF.

The V gene is TRBV5-8, the J gene TRBJ1-5, with TRBD1 as a possible D gene (5 bases). Trimming stripped 6 bases from V and 1 base from J, with 14 bases between. Germline CDR1 is SGHTS and CDR2 is YDEGEE. This CDR3 is built from 15 residues. Here the CDR3 DNA reads TGTGCCAGCACTGACAGAATAGGAAGCAATCAGCCCCAGCATTTT. It specifies CASTDRIGSNQPQHF.

The chain has TRBV28 and TRBJ2-7; 8 nucleotides align to TRBD1. The J segment lost 2 bases and the V segment lost 6 bases, leaving 6 bases of the junction unmatched. The V gene's germline CDR1 is MDHEN and CDR2 SYDVKM. This CDR3 is built from 14 residues. The CDR3, as DNA: TGTGCCAGCAGACGGACAGGGATAACCTACGAGCAGTACTTC. This gives the protein CASRRTGITYEQYF.

The chain joins TRBV7-2 to TRBJ2-7, with 13 bases lining up with TRBD2. This CDR3 contains 16 residues. CDR1 and CDR2 from the germline V gene are SGHTA and FQGNSA. V lost 7 bases, J lost 1 base, and 7 bases stayed unmatched. The CDR3 here is CASKLAGGPVSYEQYF. The DNA for the CDR3 is TGTGCCAGCAAACTAGCGGGGGGGCCCGTATCCTACGAGCAGTACTTC. The variable domain in full, with the rest retrieved from reference TRBV7-2 and TRBJ2-7, is GAGVSQSPSNKVTEKGKDVELRCDPISGHTALYWYRQSLGQGLEFLIYFQGNSAPDKSGLPSDRFSAERTGGSVSTLTIQRTQQEDSAVYLCASKLAGGPVSYEQYFGPGTRLTVT.

The chain has TRBV2 and TRBJ2-5; 7 bases align to TRBD1. Germline V gene lookup returns CDR1 SNHLY and CDR2 FYNNEI. The V gene end was trimmed by 10 bases and the J gene end by 0 bases; junction bases not matched to a gene: 5. The CDR3 extends over 13 amino acids. CDR3: CATNRGYQETQYF. The CDR3 bases are TGTGCCACTAACAGGGGTTACCAAGAGACCCAGTACTTC.

This chain links TRBV20-1 with TRBJ1-1, with a tentative D call TRBD1 (5 bases). CDR3 length equals 16 residues. Trimming stripped 3 bases from V and 3 bases from J, with 20 bases between. Germline values: CDR1 DFQATT, CDR2 SNEGSKA (reference sequence). The CDR3 DNA reads as TGCAGTGCTAGTGTGGACCCCGGACGGGGGGACACTGAAGCTTTCTTT. It yields the protein CSASVDPGRGDTEAFF.